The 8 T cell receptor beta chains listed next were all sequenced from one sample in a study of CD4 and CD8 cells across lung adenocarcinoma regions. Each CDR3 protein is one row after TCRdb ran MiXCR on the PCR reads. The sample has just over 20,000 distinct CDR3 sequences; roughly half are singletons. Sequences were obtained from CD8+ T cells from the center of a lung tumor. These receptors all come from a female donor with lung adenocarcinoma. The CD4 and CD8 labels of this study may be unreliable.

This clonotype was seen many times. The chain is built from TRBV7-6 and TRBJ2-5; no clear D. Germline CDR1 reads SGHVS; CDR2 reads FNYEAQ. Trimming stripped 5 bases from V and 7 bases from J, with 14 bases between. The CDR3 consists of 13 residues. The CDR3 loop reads CASSRDPGGTQYF. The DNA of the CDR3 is TGTGCCAGCAGCCGTGACCCAGGCGGGACCCAGTACTTC. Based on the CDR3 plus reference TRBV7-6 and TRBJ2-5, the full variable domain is GAGVSQSPRYKVTKRGQDVALRCDPISGHVSLYWYRQALGQGPEFLTYFNYEAQQDKSGLPNDRFSAERPEGSISTLTIQRTEQRDSAMYRCASSRDPGGTQYFGPGTRLLVL.

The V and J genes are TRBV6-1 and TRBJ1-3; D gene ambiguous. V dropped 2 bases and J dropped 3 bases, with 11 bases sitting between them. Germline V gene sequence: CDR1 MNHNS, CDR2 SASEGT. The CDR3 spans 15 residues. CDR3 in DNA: TGTGCCAGCAGTGAATTAGGCCCGATTGGAAACACCATATATTTT. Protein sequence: CASSELGPIGNTIYF.

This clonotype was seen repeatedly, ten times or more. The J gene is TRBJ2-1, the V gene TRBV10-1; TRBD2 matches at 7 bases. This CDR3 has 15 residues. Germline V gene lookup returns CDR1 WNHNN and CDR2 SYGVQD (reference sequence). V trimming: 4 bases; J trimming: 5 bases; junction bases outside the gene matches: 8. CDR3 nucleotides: TGCGCCAGCAGTGCTATAGCGGGTCAGGACAATGAGCAGTTCTTC. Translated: CASSAIAGQDNEQFF.

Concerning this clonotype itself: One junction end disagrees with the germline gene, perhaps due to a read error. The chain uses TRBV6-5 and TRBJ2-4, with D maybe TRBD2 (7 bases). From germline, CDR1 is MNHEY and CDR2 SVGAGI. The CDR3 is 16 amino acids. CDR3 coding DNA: TGTGCCAGCAGCTACTCGGGGGCGGGGGCCAAAGACACGCAGTACTTC. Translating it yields CASSYSGAGAKDTQYF.

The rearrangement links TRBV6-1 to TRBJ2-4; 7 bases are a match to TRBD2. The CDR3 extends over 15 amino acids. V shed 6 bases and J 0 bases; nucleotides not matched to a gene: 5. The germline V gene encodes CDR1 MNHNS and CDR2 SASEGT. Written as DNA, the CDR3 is TGTGCCAGCAGGCGAGCGGGATCAGCCAAAAACATTCAGTACTTC. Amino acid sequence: CASRRAGSAKNIQYF.

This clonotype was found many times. The DNA of the CDR3 is TGTGCCAGCAGCCGACTAGCGGGAGTAGGAGAGACCCAGTACTTC. Protein sequence: CASSRLAGVGETQYF. V usage is TRBV11-2 and J usage is TRBJ2-5; TRBD2 matches at 12 bases. The ends lost 5 bases at V and 4 bases at J; junction bases unmatched: 5. The CDR3 has 15 residues. Germline V gives CDR1 SGHAT, CDR2 FQNNGV. The variable domain in full, completed from reference TRBV11-2 and TRBJ2-5, reads EAGVAQSPRYKIIEKRQSVAFWCNPISGHATLYWYQQILGQGPKLLIQFQNNGVVDDSQLPKDRFSAERLKGVDSTLKIQPAKLEDSAVYLCASSRLAGVGETQYFGPGTRLLVL.

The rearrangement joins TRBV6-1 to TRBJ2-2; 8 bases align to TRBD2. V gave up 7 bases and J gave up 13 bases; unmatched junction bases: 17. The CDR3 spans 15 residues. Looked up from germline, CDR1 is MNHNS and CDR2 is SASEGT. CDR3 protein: CASKKTGGDTEALFF. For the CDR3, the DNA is TGTGCCAGCAAAAAGACGGGGGGGGACACAGAGGCGCTGTTTTTT.

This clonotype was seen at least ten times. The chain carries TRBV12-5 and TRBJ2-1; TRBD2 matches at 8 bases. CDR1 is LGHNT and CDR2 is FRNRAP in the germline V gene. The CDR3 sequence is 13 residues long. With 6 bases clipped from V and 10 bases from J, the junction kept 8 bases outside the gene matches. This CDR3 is CASGNSGTREQFF. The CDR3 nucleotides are TGTGCTAGTGGCAATAGCGGGACTCGCGAGCAGTTCTTC.